The next 20 T cell receptor beta chains were all read from a single sample in a study of CD8 T cells in ankylosing spondylitis. TCRdb passed the 5' RACE reads through MiXCR, listing each CDR3 protein once. The sample yields 35,000 or so distinct CDR3 sequences, approximately 15% seen once. The sample consisted of blood. The receptors shown here come from a male donor with ankylosing spondylitis or in good health (not recorded which).

This clonotype has a handful of counts. J is TRBJ2-7 and V is TRBV5-1, with D perhaps TRBD1 (6 bases). V lost 4 bases and J 2 bases, leaving 19 bases between the germline ends. The CDR3 is made up of 16 amino acids. Germline assignment: CDR1 SGHRS and CDR2 YFSETQ. The CDR3 region is CASSPNSGEGTYEQYF. The CDR3 nucleotides are TGCGCCAGCAGCCCAAACTCAGGGGAAGGGACCTACGAGCAGTACTTC. Full variable domain (missing parts from reference TRBV5-1 and TRBJ2-7): KAGVTQTPRYLIKTRGQQVTLSCSPISGHRSVSWYQQTPGQGLQFLFEYFSETQRNKGNFPGRFSGRQFSNSRSEMNVSTLELGDSALYLCASSPNSGEGTYEQYFGPGTRLTVT.

This clonotype was picked up a small number of times. The chain carries TRBV7-9 and TRBJ1-4, with 7 bases identical to TRBD1. V was pared by 1 base and J by 4 bases, with 0 bases of the junction left unmatched. CDR3 length equals 14 residues. Germline loops: CDR1 SEHNR, CDR2 FQNEAQ (reference sequence). CDR3 DNA: TGTGCCAGCAGCTTAGGGGACAGTAATGAAAAACTGTTTTTT. This codes for CASSLGDSNEKLFF.

This clonotype was seen more than once but under ten times. The rearrangement uses TRBV28 and TRBJ1-1; D not resolved. V gave up 5 bases and J gave up 5 bases, with 12 bases separating them. This CDR3 has 13 amino acids. CDR1 and CDR2 from the germline V gene are MDHEN and SYDVKM. This chain's CDR3 is CASSPSSRTEAFF. In DNA, the CDR3 is TGTGCCAGCAGTCCTTCGTCGAGAACTGAAGCTTTCTTT.

The rearrangement uses TRBV4-2 and TRBJ2-2; TRBD2 agrees at 8 bases. The CDR3 length is 18 residues. Germline V gene sequence: CDR1 LGHNA, CDR2 YNFKEQ. The V gene end was trimmed by 1 base and the J gene end by 0 bases; junction bases not matched to a gene: 7. CDR3 in DNA: TGTGCCAGCAGCCAAGTGATTACGGGGGGGTCGAACACCGGGGAGCTGTTTTTT. Its translation is CASSQVITGGSNTGELFF.

The chain has TRBV7-9 and TRBJ2-3, with D possibly called TRBD1 or TRBD2 (6 bases each). The V gene's germline CDR1 is SEHNR and CDR2 FQNEAQ (reference sequence). Trimming removed 7 bases from V and 4 bases from J, with 18 bases in between. The CDR3 is 15 amino acids. The CDR3 sequence is CASTRGQGSADTQYF. As DNA, the CDR3 is TGTGCCAGCACCCGGGGGCAGGGAAGCGCAGATACGCAGTATTTT.

Turning to this clonotype: Because it lacks the conserved phenylalanine or tryptophan at the end, this CDR3 is likely a read error. It is unclear where the CDR3 begins or ends on the DNA, so no DNA is shown, and the CDR3 is as TCRdb lists it. The chain carries TRBV5-1 and TRBJ2-1; TRBD2 is the table's D call and was not checked against the DNA. The CDR3 extends over 13 residues, inclusive of both ends. Germline-derived CDR1 and CDR2 are SGHRS and YFSETQ. This CDR3 is CASSPGDGLPEES.

This clonotype was counted at least ten times. Here the CDR3 DNA reads TGCGCCAGCAGCCTATCTAGCGTTCGGACCGGGGAGCTGTTTTTT. This codes for CASSLSSVRTGELFF. The chain links TRBV5-1 to TRBJ2-2; a possible D gene is TRBD2 (6 bases). The V end was cut by 4 bases, the J end by 5 bases, with 15 bases between. Germline lookup yields CDR1 SGHRS and CDR2 YFSETQ. The CDR3 contains 15 residues.

This clonotype was detected a few times. This rearrangement joins TRBV7-9 to TRBJ2-1; D is unclear. Trimming pared 3 bases from V and 6 bases from J, leaving 6 bases between. The CDR3 spans 12 residues. Germline-derived CDR1 and CDR2 are SEHNR and FQNEAQ (reference sequence). The CDR3 loop reads CASSFSSNEQFF. CDR3 DNA: TGTGCCAGCAGCTTTTCTAGCAATGAGCAGTTCTTC.

The chain has TRBV5-1 and TRBJ2-3, with TRBD1 matching over 7 bases. Germline V gene data show CDR1 as SGHRS and CDR2 as YFSETQ. There are 15 residues in the CDR3. Germline trimming cut 7 bases from V and 3 bases from J; bases unmatched to any gene: 11. The CDR3 region has the DNA TGCGCCAGCGCGTACACAGGGGCCCGGACAGATACGCAGTATTTT. It encodes CASAYTGARTDTQYF.

This chain uses TRBV10-1 with TRBJ2-7; D remains unclear. This CDR3 contains 12 residues. Trimming stripped 6 bases from V and 7 bases from J, with 13 bases between. CDR1 WNHNN and CDR2 SYGVQD come from the germline V gene (reference sequence). The CDR3 sequence is CASSGFQREQYV. Here the CDR3 DNA reads TGCGCCAGCAGCGGATTCCAGAGGGAGCAGTACGTC.

V usage is TRBV29-1 and J usage is TRBJ2-7; weak D call: TRBD1 (5 bases). Trimming shortened V by 4 bases and J by 0 bases, and 7 bases separated the two germline ends. CDR3 length: 12 residues. The germline gives CDR1 SQVTM, CDR2 ANQGSEA. The CDR3 loop is CSVVGHSYEQYF. CDR3 DNA: TGCAGCGTTGTTGGACACTCCTACGAGCAGTACTTC.

This clonotype was seen more than once but under ten times. The rearrangement joins TRBV7-2 to TRBJ2-3; 8 bases are shared with TRBD2. CDR1 SGHTA and CDR2 FQGNSA come from the germline V gene. The CDR3 totals 13 residues. The junction had 8 bases not matched to a gene; V was cut back by 11 bases and J by 4 bases. The CDR3 DNA sequence: TGTGCCGTCCACGGGAGGGCCTCAGATACGCAGTATTTT. It specifies CAVHGRASDTQYF.

This rearrangement joins TRBV7-3 to TRBJ2-2, with D uncertain. In germline, CDR1 is SGHTA, CDR2 FQGTGA. The V and J ends lost 0 bases and 5 bases respectively, with 1 base between them. The CDR3 sequence is 12 residues long. CDR3: CASSLTTGELFF. Here the CDR3 DNA reads TGTGCCAGCAGCTTAACGACCGGGGAGCTGTTTTTT.

This clonotype was recorded a few times. The V and J genes are TRBV29-1 and TRBJ2-1, with a weak D call TRBD1 (6 bases). The V end lost 1 base, the J end lost 3 bases, and 16 bases lay between the germline ends. This CDR3 has 16 residues. In germline, CDR1 is SQVTM, CDR2 ANQGSEA. The CDR3 coding sequence is TGCAGCGTTGAAGGGGTTGGGACACCGAACTACAATGAGCAGTTCTTC. Amino acid sequence: CSVEGVGTPNYNEQFF.

This clonotype has at least ten counts. This chain joins TRBV12-3 or TRBV12-4 and TRBJ2-5, with D perhaps matching TRBD2 (5 bases). V lost 7 bases, J lost 5 bases, and 20 bases lay in between. The CDR3 has 15 residues. The CDR3, as DNA: TGTGCCAGCACCTATGGTACTGGTGGGGAGGAGACCCAGTACTTC. Its protein product is CASTYGTGGEETQYF.

The rearrangement uses TRBV5-1 and TRBJ1-1, with D possibly being TRBD1 (5 bases). Trimming took off 5 bases at V and 2 bases at J, with 13 bases between the two ends. The CDR3 totals 14 residues. Germline V lookup: CDR1 SGHRS, CDR2 YFSETQ. CDR3 DNA sequence: TGCGCCAGCAGGGTAGACAGCATAAACACTGAAGCTTTCTTT. Protein product: CASRVDSINTEAFF.

In this sample, this clonotype turned up a few times. V gene TRBV6-5 combines with J gene TRBJ1-5; D call uncertain. V lost 6 bases, J lost 2 bases, and 8 bases lay in between. CDR3 size: 13 residues. CDR1 is MNHEY, CDR2 SVGAGI, per germline. CDR3 protein: CASRRLGNQPQHF. In DNA, the CDR3 is TGTGCCAGCAGACGACTGGGCAATCAGCCCCAGCATTTT.

The chain joins TRBV7-9 to TRBJ2-2; D is possibly TRBD1 (6 bases). In germline, CDR1 is SEHNR, CDR2 FQNEAQ (reference sequence). V lost 5 bases, J lost 3 bases, and 10 bases lay in between. This CDR3 region has 14 residues. The CDR3 DNA sequence: TGTGCCAGCAGCACGGACAGATACACCGGGGAGCTGTTTTTT. Translation: CASSTDRYTGELFF. Together with reference TRBV7-9 and TRBJ2-2, the CDR3 gives the full variable domain: DTGVSQNPRHKITKRGQNVTFRCDPISEHNRLYWYRQTLGQGPEFLTYFQNEAQLEKSRLLSDRFSAERPKGSFSTLEIQRTEQGDSAMYLCASSTDRYTGELFFGEGSRLTVL.

The chain joins TRBV6-5 to TRBJ2-1; D is possibly TRBD1 or TRBD2 (5 bases each). Trimming cost V 6 bases and J 5 bases, with 14 bases left between them. The CDR3 consists of 14 residues. CDR1 MNHEY and CDR2 SVGAGI come from the germline V gene. CDR3 bases: TGTGCCAGCAGCCCTGGGGGTAACCACAATGAGCAGTTCTTC. Translation: CASSPGGNHNEQFF.

This clonotype has only a few counts. The chain combines TRBV20-1 with TRBJ2-3, with D perhaps TRBD2 (5 bases). V was trimmed by 5 bases and J by 2 bases, leaving 17 bases between them. CDR3 length: 15 amino acids. CDR1 and CDR2 from the germline V gene are DFQATT and SNEGSKA (reference sequence). CDR3 amino acids: CSARPFEGFTDTQYF. In DNA form, the CDR3 reads TGCAGTGCTCGGCCTTTCGAGGGCTTCACAGATACGCAGTATTTT.